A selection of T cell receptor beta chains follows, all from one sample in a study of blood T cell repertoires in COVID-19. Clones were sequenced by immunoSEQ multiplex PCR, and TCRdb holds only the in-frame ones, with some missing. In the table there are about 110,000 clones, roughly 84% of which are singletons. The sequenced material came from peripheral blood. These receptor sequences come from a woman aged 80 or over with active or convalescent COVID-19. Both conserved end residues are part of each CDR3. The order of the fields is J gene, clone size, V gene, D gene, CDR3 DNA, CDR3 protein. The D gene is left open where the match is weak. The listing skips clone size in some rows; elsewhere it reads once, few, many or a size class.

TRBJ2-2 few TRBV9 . TGTGCCAGCAGCGTACATCAGGGTCCGCACCTCGGGGAGCTGTTTTTT CASSVHQGPHLGELFF
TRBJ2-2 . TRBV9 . TGTGCCAGCAGCGTAGAAATAGGGGAGCTGTTTTTT CASSVEIGELFF
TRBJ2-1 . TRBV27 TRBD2 TGTGCCAGCAGATTGGTAGCGGGTAAATCCTACAATGAGCAGTTCTTC CASRLVAGKSYNEQFF
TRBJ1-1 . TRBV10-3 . TGTGCCATCAGTGGTCGGGGTTTCGACACTGAAGCTTTCTTT CAISGRGFDTEAFF
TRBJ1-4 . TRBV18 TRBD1 TGTGCCAGCTCACCAACAGGGGCCCAAGGCCGTGAAAAACTGTTTTTT CASSPTGAQGREKLFF
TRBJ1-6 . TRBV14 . TGTGCCAGCAGCCAAGAAGGTGCCGGGAATTCACCCCTCCACTTT CASSQEGAGNSPLHF
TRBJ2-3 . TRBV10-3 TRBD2 TGTGCCATCAGTGAGACTAGCGGGACTACAGATACGCAGTATTTT CAISETSGTTDTQYF
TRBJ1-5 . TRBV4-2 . TGTGCCAGCAGCCAAGTACAGGGAGGCAATCAGCCCCAGCATTTT CASSQVQGGNQPQHF
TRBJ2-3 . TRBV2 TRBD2 TGTGCCACCTGGACTAGCGGGAGATGGGCAGATACGCAGTATTTT CATWTSGRWADTQYF
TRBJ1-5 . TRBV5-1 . TGCGCCAGCAGCTTGGAAGGGAGCGTGGGTCAGCCCCAGCATTTT CASSLEGSVGQPQHF
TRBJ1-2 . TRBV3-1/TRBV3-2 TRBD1 TGTGCCAGCAGCCAACCGACAGGGGTGGGCGGCTACACCTTC CASSQPTGVGGYTF
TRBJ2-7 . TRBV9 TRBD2 TGTGCCAGCAGCGTTAGCGGGAGTAACGAGCAGTACTTC CASSVSGSNEQYF
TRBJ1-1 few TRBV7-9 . TGTGCCAGCAGACCGCCTATAAACACTGAAGCTTTCTTT CASRPPINTEAFF
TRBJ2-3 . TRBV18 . TGTGCCAGCTCACCGCGGGGCCGTGGCACAGATACGCAGTATTTT CASSPRGRGTDTQYF
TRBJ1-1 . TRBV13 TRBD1 TGTGCCAGCAGCCCATCCAGGGACAGGAGATCTTATTTCTTT CASSPSRDRRSYFF
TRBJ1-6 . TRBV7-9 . TGTGCCAGCAGTCCACGACGGGGATATTCACCCCTCCACTTT CASSPRRGYSPLHF
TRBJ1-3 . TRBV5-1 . TGCGCCAGCAGCCTGTACGGCCAGGAAAACACCATATATTTT CASSLYGQENTIYF
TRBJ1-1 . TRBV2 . TGTGCCGTTCTAAACAGGAGTAACACTGAAGCTTTCTTT CAVLNRSNTEAFF
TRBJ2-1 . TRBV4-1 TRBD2 TGCGCCAGCAGCCAAGATCTGTATGGACTAGCGGGAGCCCGAACAAATGAGCAGTTCTTC CASSQDLYGLAGARTNEQFF
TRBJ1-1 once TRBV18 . TGTGCCAGCTCACCAGACATGAACACTGAAGCTTTCTTT CASSPDMNTEAFF
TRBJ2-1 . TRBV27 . TGTGCCAGCAGTCCCCGGACAGTGAGCTCCTACAATGAGCAGTTCTTC CASSPRTVSSYNEQFF
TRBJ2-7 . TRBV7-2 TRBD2 TGTGCCAGCAGTACCGGGACTAACAACTACGAGCAGTACTTC CASSTGTNNYEQYF
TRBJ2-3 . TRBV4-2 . TGTGCCAGCAGCCAAGGGGAGACTGGGTCCACAGATACGCAGTATTTT CASSQGETGSTDTQYF
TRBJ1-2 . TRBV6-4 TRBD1 TGTGCCAGCAGTGACTCGACAGGGGCAGGCTACACCTTC CASSDSTGAGYTF
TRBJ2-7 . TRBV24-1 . TGTGCCACCAGTGACCCCCGACGGGCCTACGAGCAGTACTTC CATSDPRRAYEQYF
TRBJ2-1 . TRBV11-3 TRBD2 TGTGCCAGCAGCTCCAAGGCTAGCGGAGGTGCGAGCTCCTACAATGAGCAGTTCTTC CASSSKASGGASSYNEQFF
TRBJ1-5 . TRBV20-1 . TGCAGTGCTAGTGGCAGGGACAATCAGCCCCAGCATTTT CSASGRDNQPQHF
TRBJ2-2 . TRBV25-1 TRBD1 TGTGCCAGCAGTGACCCGCGGACAGGGGTTCGTGGCGGGGAGCTGTTTTTT CASSDPRTGVRGGELFF
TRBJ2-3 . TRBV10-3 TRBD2 TGTGCCATCAGGGGAAAGGGTAGCGGGAGCTCAGATACGCAGTATTTT CAIRGKGSGSSDTQYF
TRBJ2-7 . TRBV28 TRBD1 TGTGCCAGCAACCAACACGGACAGGGGGGGTACGAGCAGTACTTC CASNQHGQGGYEQYF
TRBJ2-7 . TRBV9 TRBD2 TGTGCCAGCAGCGTGAGCGGGAGTCTTACCTACGAGCAGTACTTC CASSVSGSLTYEQYF
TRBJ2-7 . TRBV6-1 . TGTGCCAGCAGTGAAGCGTACTCCCGCGAGCAGTACTTC CASSEAYSREQYF
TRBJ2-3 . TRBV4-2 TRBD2 TGTGCCAGCAGCTACAGGACTAGCGGGAGGACGTCGTCCGCAGATACGCAGTATTTT CASSYRTSGRTSSADTQYF
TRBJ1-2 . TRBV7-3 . TGTGCCAGCAGCTCAGGACCCGGGGAAGCTAACTATGGCTACACCTTC CASSSGPGEANYGYTF
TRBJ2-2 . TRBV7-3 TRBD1 TGTGCCAGCAGCCCAGGGACAGGGCGAAACGGGGAGCTGTTTTTT CASSPGTGRNGELFF
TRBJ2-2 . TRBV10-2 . TGCGCCAGCACCGGACAGCCGAACACCGGGGAGCTGTTTTTT CASTGQPNTGELFF
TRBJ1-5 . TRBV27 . TGTGCCAGCAGTTTATGGCCCAGACAGCCCCAGCATTTT CASSLWPRQPQHF
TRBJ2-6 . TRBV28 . TGTGCCAGCAGGCCTGCACAGCTTCCCTCTGGGGCCAACGTCCTGACTTTC CASRPAQLPSGANVLTF
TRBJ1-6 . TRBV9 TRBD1 TGTGCCAGCAGCGTAGGGGACAGGGGTAATTCACCCCTCCACTTT CASSVGDRGNSPLHF
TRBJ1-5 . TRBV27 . TGTGCCAGCAGAGAAGGACAGTATCAGCCCCAGCATTTT CASREGQYQPQHF
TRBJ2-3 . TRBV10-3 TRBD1 TGTGCCATCAGTGAACTCATACCGGGACAGGGCGTGACAGATACGCAGTATTTT CAISELIPGQGVTDTQYF
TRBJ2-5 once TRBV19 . TGTGCCAGTAGTTTACTGGCGGGGCGTTCGGAGACCCAGTACTTC CASSLLAGRSETQYF